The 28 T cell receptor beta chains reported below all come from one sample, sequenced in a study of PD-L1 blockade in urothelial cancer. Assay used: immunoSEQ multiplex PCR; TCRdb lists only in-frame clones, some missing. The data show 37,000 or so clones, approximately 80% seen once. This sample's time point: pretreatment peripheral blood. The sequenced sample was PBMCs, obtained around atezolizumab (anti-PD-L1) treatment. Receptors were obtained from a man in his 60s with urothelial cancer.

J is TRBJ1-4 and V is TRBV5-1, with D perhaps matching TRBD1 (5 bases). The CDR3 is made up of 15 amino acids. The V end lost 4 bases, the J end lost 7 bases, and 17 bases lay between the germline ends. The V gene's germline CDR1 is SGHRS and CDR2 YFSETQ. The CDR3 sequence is CASSPEGRGGEKLFF. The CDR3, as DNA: TGCGCCAGCAGCCCAGAGGGGAGGGGAGGTGAAAAACTGTTTTTT.

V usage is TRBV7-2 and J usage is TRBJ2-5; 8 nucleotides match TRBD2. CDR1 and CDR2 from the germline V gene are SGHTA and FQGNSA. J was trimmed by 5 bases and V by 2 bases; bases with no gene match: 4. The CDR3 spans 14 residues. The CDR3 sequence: CASSLRSGSETQYF. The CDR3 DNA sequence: TGTGCCAGCAGCTTAAGAAGCGGGAGTGAGACCCAGTACTTC.

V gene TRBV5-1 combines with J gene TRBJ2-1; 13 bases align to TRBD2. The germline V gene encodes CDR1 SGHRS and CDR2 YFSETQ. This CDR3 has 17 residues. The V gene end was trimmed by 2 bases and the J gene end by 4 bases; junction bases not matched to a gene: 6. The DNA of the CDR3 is TGCGCCAGCAGCTTTTTACTAGCGGGAGGGATTTACAATGAGCAGTTCTTC. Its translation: CASSFLLAGGIYNEQFF. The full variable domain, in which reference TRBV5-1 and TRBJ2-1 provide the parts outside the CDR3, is KAGVTQTPRYLIKTRGQQVTLSCSPISGHRSVSWYQQTPGQGLQFLFEYFSETQRNKGNFPGRFSGRQFSNSRSEMNVSTLELGDSALYLCASSFLLAGGIYNEQFFGPGTRLTVL.

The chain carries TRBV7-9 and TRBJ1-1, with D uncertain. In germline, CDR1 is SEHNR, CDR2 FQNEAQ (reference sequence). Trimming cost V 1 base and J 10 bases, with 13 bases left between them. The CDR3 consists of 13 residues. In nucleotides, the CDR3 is TGTGCCAGCAGCTTAGACGCAGGTGCAAGAGCTTTCTTT. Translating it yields CASSLDAGARAFF.

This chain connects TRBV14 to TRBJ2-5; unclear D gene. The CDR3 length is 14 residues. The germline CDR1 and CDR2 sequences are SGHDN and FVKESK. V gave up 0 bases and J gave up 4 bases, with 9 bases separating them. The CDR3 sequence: CASSQDLDGETQYF. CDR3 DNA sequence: TGTGCCAGCAGCCAAGATCTAGACGGAGAGACCCAGTACTTC.

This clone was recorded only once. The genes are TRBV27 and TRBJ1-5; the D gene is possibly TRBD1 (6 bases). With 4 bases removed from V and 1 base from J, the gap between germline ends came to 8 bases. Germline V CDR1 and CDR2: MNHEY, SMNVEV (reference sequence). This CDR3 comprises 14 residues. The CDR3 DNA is TGTGCCAGCAGTTATGGGGGCAGCAATCAGCCCCAGCATTTT. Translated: CASSYGGSNQPQHF.

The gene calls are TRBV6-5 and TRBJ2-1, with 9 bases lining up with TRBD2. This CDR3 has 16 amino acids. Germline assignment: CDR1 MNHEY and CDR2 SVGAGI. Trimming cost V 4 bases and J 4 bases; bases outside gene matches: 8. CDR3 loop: CASSLSASGVYNEQFF. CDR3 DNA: TGTGCCAGCAGTTTGTCGGCTAGCGGGGTTTACAATGAGCAGTTCTTC.

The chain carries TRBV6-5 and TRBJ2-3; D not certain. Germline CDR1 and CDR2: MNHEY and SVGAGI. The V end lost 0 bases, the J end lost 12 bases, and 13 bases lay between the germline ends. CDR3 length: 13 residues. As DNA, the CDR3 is TGTGCCAGCAGTTACTCGGTCGAGGTCTCCCAGTATTTT. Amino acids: CASSYSVEVSQYF.

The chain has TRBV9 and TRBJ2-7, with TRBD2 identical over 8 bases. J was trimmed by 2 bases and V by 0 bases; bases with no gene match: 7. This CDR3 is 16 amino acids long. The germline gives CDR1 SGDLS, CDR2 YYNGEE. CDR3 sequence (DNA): TGTGCCAGCAGCGTAGAGGCGGGAGGCCACACCTACGAGCAGTACTTC. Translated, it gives CASSVEAGGHTYEQYF.

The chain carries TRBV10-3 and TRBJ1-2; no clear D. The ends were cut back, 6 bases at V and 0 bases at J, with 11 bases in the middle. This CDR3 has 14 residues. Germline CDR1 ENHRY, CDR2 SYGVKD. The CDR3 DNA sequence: TGTGCCATCAGCTTAAAAAATACTAACTATGGCTACACCTTC. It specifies CAISLKNTNYGYTF.

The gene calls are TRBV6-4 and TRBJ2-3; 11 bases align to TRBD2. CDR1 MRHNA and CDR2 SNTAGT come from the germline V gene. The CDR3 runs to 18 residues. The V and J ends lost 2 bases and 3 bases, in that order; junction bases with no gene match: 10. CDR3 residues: CASSDPLLAGVLTDTQYF. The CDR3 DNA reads TGTGCCAGCAGTGACCCTTTACTAGCGGGAGTCTTGACAGATACGCAGTATTTT.

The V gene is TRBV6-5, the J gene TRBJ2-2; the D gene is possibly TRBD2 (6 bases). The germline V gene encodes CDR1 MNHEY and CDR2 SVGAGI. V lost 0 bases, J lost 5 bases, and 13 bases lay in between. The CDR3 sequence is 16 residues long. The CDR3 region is CASSYSIFGGTGELFF. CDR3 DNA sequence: TGTGCCAGCAGTTACTCGATCTTTGGGGGGACCGGGGAGCTGTTTTTT.

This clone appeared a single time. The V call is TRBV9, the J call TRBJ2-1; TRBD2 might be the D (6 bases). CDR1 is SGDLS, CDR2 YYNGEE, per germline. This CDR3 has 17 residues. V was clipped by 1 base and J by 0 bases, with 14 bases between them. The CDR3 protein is CASSVRLNGSSYNEQFF. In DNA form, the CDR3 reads TGTGCCAGCAGCGTACGACTAAACGGGAGCTCCTACAATGAGCAGTTCTTC.

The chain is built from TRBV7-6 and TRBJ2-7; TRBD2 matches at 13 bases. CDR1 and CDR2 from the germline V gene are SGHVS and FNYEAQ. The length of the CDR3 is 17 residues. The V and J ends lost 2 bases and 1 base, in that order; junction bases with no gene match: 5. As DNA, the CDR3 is TGTGCCAGCAGCTTATTGGGACTAGCGGGGAAGTCCTACGAGCAGTACTTC. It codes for CASSLLGLAGKSYEQYF.

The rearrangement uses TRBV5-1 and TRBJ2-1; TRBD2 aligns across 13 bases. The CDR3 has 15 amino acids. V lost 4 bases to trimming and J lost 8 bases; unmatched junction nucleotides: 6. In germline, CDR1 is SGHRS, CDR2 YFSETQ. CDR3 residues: CASSRVTSGRDEQFF. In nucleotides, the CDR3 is TGCGCCAGCAGCAGGGTCACTAGCGGGAGGGATGAGCAGTTCTTC. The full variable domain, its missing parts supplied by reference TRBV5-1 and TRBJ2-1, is KAGVTQTPRYLIKTRGQQVTLSCSPISGHRSVSWYQQTPGQGLQFLFEYFSETQRNKGNFPGRFSGRQFSNSRSEMNVSTLELGDSALYLCASSRVTSGRDEQFFGPGTRLTVL.

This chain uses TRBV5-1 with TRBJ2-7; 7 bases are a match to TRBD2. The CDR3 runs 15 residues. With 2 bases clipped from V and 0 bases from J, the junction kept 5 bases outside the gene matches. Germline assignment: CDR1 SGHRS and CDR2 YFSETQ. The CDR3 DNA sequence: TGCGCCAGCAGCTTAATGGGAGGGGTCTCCTACGAGCAGTACTTC. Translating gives CASSLMGGVSYEQYF.

CDR3 bases: TGTGCCAGCAGCTGGGGACTAGCGGGAGGCGAGCAGTACTTC. Protein sequence: CASSWGLAGGEQYF. This chain connects TRBV5-6 to TRBJ2-7, with 15 nucleotides matching TRBD2. Per germline, CDR1 SGHDT and CDR2 YYEEEE. Trimming at V came to 3 bases and at J to 6 bases, leaving 1 base not matched to a gene. The CDR3 is made up of 14 amino acids.

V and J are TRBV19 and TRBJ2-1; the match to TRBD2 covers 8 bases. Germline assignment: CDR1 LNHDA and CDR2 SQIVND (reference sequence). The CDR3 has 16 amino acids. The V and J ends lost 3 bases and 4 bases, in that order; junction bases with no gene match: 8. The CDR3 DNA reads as TGTGCCAGTAGTATGAGCGGGAGATTGGTATACAATGAGCAGTTCTTC. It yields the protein CASSMSGRLVYNEQFF.

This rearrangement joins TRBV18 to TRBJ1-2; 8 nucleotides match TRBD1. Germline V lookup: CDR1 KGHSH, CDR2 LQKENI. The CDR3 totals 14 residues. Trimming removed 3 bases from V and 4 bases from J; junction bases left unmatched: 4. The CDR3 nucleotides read TGTGCCAGCTCACCGGGGACAGGTGGCTATGGCTACACCTTC. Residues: CASSPGTGGYGYTF.

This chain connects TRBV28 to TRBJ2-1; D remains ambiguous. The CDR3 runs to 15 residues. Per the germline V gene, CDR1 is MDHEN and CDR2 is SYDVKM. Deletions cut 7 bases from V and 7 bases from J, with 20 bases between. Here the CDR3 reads CASTPGGPSSNEQFF. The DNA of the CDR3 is TGTGCCAGCACCCCCGGCGGCCCCTCTTCAAATGAGCAGTTCTTC.

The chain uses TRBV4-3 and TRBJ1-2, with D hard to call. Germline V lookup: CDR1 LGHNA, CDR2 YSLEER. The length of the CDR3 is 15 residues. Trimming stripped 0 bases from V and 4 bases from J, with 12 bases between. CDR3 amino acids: CASSQEAGSGYGYTF. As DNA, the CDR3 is TGCGCCAGCAGCCAAGAAGCGGGCTCCGGCTATGGCTACACCTTC.

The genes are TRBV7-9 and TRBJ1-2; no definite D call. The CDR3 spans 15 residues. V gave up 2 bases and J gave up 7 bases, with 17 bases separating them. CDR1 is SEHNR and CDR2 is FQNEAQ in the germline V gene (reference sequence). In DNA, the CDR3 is TGTGCCAGCAGCTTAACTGCCGGGTCACGCAGTGGCTACACCTTC. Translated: CASSLTAGSRSGYTF.

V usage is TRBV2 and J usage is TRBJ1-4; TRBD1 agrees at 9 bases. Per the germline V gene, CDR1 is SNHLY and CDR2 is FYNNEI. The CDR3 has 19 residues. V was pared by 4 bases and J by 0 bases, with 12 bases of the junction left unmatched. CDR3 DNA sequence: TGTGCCAGCAGTGCCCCACAGGGGGCGCAGGGCGCAACTAATGAAAAACTGTTTTTT. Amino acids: CASSAPQGAQGATNEKLFF.

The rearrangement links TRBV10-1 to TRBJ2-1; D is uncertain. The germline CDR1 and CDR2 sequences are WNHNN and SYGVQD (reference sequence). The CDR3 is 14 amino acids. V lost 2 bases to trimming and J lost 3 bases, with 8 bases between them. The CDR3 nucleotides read TGCGCCAGCAGTGAGCACAAGTACTACAATGAGCAGTTCTTC. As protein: CASSEHKYYNEQFF.

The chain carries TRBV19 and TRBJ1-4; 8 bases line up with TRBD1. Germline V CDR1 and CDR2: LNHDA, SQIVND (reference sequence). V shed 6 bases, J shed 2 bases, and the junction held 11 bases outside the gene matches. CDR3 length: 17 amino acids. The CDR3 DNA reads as TGTGCCAGTAGGCATGACAGGGGCGCTTCGACTAATGAAAAACTGTTTTTT. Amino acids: CASRHDRGASTNEKLFF.

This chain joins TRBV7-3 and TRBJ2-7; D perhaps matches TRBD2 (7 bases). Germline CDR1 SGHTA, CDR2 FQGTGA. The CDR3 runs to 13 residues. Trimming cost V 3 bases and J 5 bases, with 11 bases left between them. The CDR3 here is CASSFWGGHEQYF. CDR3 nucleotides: TGTGCCAGCAGCTTCTGGGGGGGCCACGAGCAGTACTTC.

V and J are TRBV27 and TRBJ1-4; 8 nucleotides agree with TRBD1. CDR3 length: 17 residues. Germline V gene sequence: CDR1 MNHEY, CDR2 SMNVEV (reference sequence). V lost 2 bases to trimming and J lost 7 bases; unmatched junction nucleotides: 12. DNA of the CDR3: TGTGCCAGCAGTTTAGTCAGGACAGGGTGGAATGGTGAAAAACTGTTTTTT. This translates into CASSLVRTGWNGEKLFF.

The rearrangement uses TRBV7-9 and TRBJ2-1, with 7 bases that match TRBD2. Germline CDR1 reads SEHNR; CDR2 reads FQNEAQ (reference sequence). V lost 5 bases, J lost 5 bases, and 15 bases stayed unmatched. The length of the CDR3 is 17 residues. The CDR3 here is CASSRDYGASGNNEQFF. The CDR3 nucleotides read TGTGCCAGCAGCAGGGATTACGGGGCTAGCGGAAACAATGAGCAGTTCTTC.